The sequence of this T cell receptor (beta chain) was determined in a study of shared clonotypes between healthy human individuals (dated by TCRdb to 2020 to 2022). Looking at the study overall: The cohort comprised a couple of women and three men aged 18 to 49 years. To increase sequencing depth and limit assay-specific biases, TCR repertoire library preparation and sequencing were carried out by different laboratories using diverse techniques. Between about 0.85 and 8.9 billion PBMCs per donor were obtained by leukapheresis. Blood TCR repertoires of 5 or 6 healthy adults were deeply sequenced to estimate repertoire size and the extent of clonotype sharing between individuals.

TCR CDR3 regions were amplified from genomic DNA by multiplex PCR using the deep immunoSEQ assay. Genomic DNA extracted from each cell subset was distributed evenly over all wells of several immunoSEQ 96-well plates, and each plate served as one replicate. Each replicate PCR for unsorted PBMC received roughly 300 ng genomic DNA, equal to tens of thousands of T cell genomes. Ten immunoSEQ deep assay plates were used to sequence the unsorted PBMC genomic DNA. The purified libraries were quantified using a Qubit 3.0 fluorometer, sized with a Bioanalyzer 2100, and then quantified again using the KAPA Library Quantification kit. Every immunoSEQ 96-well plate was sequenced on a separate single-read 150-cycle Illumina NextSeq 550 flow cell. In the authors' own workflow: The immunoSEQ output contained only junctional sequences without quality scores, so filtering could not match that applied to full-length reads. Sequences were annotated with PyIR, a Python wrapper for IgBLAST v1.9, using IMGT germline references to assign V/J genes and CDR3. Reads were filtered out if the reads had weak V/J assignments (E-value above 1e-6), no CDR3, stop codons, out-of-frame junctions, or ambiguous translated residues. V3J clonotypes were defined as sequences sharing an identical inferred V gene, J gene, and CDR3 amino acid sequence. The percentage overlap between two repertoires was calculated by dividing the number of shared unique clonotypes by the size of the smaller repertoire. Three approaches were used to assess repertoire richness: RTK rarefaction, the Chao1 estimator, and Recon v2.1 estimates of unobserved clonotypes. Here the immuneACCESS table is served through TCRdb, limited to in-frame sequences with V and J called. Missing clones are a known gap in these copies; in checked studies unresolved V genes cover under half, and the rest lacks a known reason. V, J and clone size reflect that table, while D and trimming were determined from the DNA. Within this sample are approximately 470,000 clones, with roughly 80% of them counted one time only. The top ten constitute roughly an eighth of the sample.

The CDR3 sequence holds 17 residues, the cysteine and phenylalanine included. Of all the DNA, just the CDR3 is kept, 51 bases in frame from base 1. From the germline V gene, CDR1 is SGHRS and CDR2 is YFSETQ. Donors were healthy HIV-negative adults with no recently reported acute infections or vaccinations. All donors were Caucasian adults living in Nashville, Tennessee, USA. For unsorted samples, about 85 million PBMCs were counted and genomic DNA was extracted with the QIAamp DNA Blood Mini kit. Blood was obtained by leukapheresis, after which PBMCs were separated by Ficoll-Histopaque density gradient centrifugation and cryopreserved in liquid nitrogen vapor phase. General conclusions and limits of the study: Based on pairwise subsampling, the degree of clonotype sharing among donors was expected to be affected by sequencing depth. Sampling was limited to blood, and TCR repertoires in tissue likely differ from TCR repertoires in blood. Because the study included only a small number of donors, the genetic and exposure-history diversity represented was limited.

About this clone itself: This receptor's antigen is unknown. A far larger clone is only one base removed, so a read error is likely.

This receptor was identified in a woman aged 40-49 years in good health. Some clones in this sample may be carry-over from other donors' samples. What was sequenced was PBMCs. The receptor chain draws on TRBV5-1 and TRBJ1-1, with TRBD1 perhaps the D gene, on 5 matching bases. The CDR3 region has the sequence CASSLVAGTHRGTEASF. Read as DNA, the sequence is TGCGCCAGCAGCTTGGTGGCGGGAACACACCGGGGCACTGAAGCTTCCTTT.